This is a list of T cell receptor beta chains from one sample in a study of tumor-infiltrating lymphocytes in localized non-small cell lung cancer. Only in-frame clones appear in the TCRdb table, and some are missing; sequencing was by immunoSEQ multiplex PCR. The sample consists of approximately 12,000 clones, about 66% of them appearing once. Sequences were obtained from uninvolved lung tissue not adjacent to the tumor. These receptors originate from a human donor with non-small cell lung cancer. CDR3s include the opening cysteine and the closing phenylalanine or tryptophan. The order of the fields is clone size, D gene, V gene, J gene, CDR3 protein, CDR3 DNA. A D gene is named only where the DNA matches it firmly. Rows may omit the clone size; those that give it use once, few, many or a size class.

clone_size: NA
d_call: TRBD1
v_call: TRBV6-5
j_call: TRBJ1-2
cdr3_aa: CASSEDRASGYTF
cdr3_nt: TGTGCCAGCAGTGAGGACAGGGCTAGTGGCTACACCTTC

clone_size: NA
d_call: NA
v_call: TRBV28
j_call: TRBJ2-3
cdr3_aa: CASSPPTGEGTDTQYF
cdr3_nt: TGTGCCAGCAGCCCTCCGACCGGAGAGGGCACAGATACGCAGTATTTT

clone_size: NA
d_call: NA
v_call: TRBV2
j_call: TRBJ1-5
cdr3_aa: CASAATSSNQPQHF
cdr3_nt: TGTGCCAGCGCCGCGACCTCTAGCAATCAGCCCCAGCATTTT

clone_size: NA
d_call: TRBD1
v_call: TRBV7-6
j_call: TRBJ2-1
cdr3_aa: CASSLQQDRGTNEQFF
cdr3_nt: TGTGCCAGCAGCTTACAGCAGGACAGGGGAACAAATGAGCAGTTCTTC

clone_size: NA
d_call: NA
v_call: TRBV28
j_call: TRBJ2-7
cdr3_aa: CASSHGTSWGYEQYF
cdr3_nt: TGTGCCAGCAGCCACGGAACTAGCTGGGGCTACGAGCAGTACTTC

clone_size: NA
d_call: NA
v_call: TRBV7-9
j_call: TRBJ1-1
cdr3_aa: CASSLDVNTEAFF
cdr3_nt: TGTGCCAGCAGCTTAGATGTGAACACTGAAGCTTTCTTT

clone_size: medium-sized
d_call: NA
v_call: TRBV19
j_call: TRBJ2-1
cdr3_aa: CASSISYRNEQFF
cdr3_nt: TGTGCCAGTAGTATAAGTTACCGAAATGAGCAGTTCTTC

clone_size: few
d_call: NA
v_call: TRBV4-1
j_call: TRBJ1-2
cdr3_aa: CASSQGGVVTF
cdr3_nt: TGCGCCAGCAGCCAAGGGGGGGTGGTCACCTTC

clone_size: NA
d_call: TRBD2
v_call: TRBV5-4
j_call: TRBJ2-1
cdr3_aa: CASSLRLAGGLFF
cdr3_nt: TGTGCCAGCAGCTTGCGCCTAGCGGGAGGTTTGTTCTTC

clone_size: few
d_call: NA
v_call: TRBV7-9
j_call: TRBJ1-4
cdr3_aa: CASSQLGTPEKLFF
cdr3_nt: TGTGCCAGCAGTCAATTAGGGACTCCTGAAAAACTGTTTTTT

clone_size: NA
d_call: TRBD2
v_call: TRBV9
j_call: TRBJ2-5
cdr3_aa: CASSVVGAGGIETQYF
cdr3_nt: TGTGCCAGCAGCGTAGTAGGAGCGGGGGGCATAGAGACCCAGTACTTC

clone_size: NA
d_call: NA
v_call: TRBV4-3
j_call: TRBJ2-7
cdr3_aa: CASSQALSSTYEQYF
cdr3_nt: TGCGCCAGCAGCCAAGCATTGAGTTCTACCTACGAGCAGTACTTC

clone_size: NA
d_call: NA
v_call: TRBV30
j_call: TRBJ1-2
cdr3_aa: CAWSAFFYGRRKAQNYGYTF
cdr3_nt: TGTGCCTGGAGTGCCTTTTTTTACGGGAGACGCAAAGCCCAAAACTATGGCTACACCTTC

clone_size: NA
d_call: NA
v_call: TRBV30
j_call: TRBJ2-7
cdr3_aa: CAWRVGGDGKQYF
cdr3_nt: TGTGCCTGGAGGGTGGGAGGAGACGGGAAGCAGTACTTC

clone_size: NA
d_call: NA
v_call: TRBV5-1
j_call: TRBJ2-7
cdr3_aa: CASRRAGAYEQYF
cdr3_nt: TGCGCCAGCAGGCGAGCAGGGGCCTACGAGCAGTACTTC

clone_size: few
d_call: TRBD1
v_call: TRBV2
j_call: TRBJ2-2
cdr3_aa: CASSTGVGGELFF
cdr3_nt: TGTGCCAGCAGTACAGGGGTCGGCGGGGAGCTGTTTTTT

clone_size: NA
d_call: TRBD1
v_call: TRBV7-9
j_call: TRBJ2-1
cdr3_aa: CASSQSWTGGYEQFF
cdr3_nt: TGCGCCAGCAGCCAATCCTGGACAGGGGGCTATGAGCAGTTCTTC

clone_size: NA
d_call: TRBD2
v_call: TRBV6-1
j_call: TRBJ2-7
cdr3_aa: CASQVPSGSSSEQYF
cdr3_nt: TGTGCCAGCCAAGTCCCCAGCGGGAGTTCTAGCGAGCAGTACTTC

clone_size: NA
d_call: TRBD1
v_call: TRBV6-6
j_call: TRBJ2-5
cdr3_aa: CASSQQGAWETQYF
cdr3_nt: TGTGCCAGCAGTCAACAGGGGGCCTGGGAGACCCAGTACTTC

clone_size: NA
d_call: TRBD1
v_call: TRBV13
j_call: TRBJ1-1
cdr3_aa: CASSSSYRGDTEAFF
cdr3_nt: TGTGCCAGCAGCTCGTCCTACAGGGGCGACACTGAAGCTTTCTTT

clone_size: NA
d_call: NA
v_call: TRBV6-5
j_call: TRBJ2-2
cdr3_aa: CASSFPGPTGELFF
cdr3_nt: TGTGCCAGCAGTTTCCCGGGACCGACCGGGGAGCTGTTTTTT

clone_size: once
d_call: NA
v_call: TRBV10-2
j_call: TRBJ2-6
cdr3_aa: CASSDGGSSGANVLTF
cdr3_nt: TGCGCCAGCAGTGATGGAGGGTCCTCGGGGGCCAACGTCCTGACTTTC

clone_size: NA
d_call: NA
v_call: TRBV7-2
j_call: TRBJ1-3
cdr3_aa: CASSLDPGNTIYF
cdr3_nt: TGTGCCAGCAGCTTAGACCCGGGGAACACCATATATTTT

clone_size: NA
d_call: NA
v_call: TRBV5-1
j_call: TRBJ2-7
cdr3_aa: CASSLGLTYEQYF
cdr3_nt: TGCGCCAGCAGCTTGGGTCTTACCTACGAGCAGTACTTC

clone_size: NA
d_call: TRBD2
v_call: TRBV30
j_call: TRBJ2-1
cdr3_aa: CAWSEGTSGIKNEQFF
cdr3_nt: TGTGCCTGGAGTGAAGGGACTAGCGGGATAAAAAATGAGCAGTTCTTC

clone_size: medium-sized
d_call: NA
v_call: TRBV19
j_call: TRBJ2-2
cdr3_aa: CASSVRNTGELFF
cdr3_nt: TGTGCCAGTTCCGTGAGGAACACCGGGGAGCTGTTTTTT

clone_size: NA
d_call: TRBD1
v_call: TRBV30
j_call: TRBJ2-7
cdr3_aa: CAWSSRQGVRYEQYF
cdr3_nt: TGTGCCTGGAGTTCACGACAGGGGGTTAGGTACGAGCAGTACTTC

clone_size: NA
d_call: NA
v_call: TRBV19
j_call: TRBJ1-5
cdr3_aa: CASSMPEGSGQPQHF
cdr3_nt: TGTGCCAGTAGTATGCCCGAGGGAAGTGGGCAGCCCCAGCATTTT

clone_size: NA
d_call: NA
v_call: TRBV7-9
j_call: TRBJ1-2
cdr3_aa: CASSLDAAAVLVYGYTF
cdr3_nt: TGTGCCAGCAGCTTAGATGCAGCTGCGGTCTTGGTCTATGGCTACACCTTC

clone_size: once
d_call: TRBD1
v_call: TRBV6-5
j_call: TRBJ2-1
cdr3_aa: CASRDRDYNEQFF
cdr3_nt: TGTGCCAGCAGAGACAGGGATTACAATGAGCAGTTCTTC

clone_size: NA
d_call: TRBD2
v_call: TRBV7-2
j_call: TRBJ2-1
cdr3_aa: CASSRRLISGGAGEQFF
cdr3_nt: TGTGCCAGCAGCCGACGTCTAATTAGCGGGGGGGCGGGTGAGCAGTTCTTC

clone_size: once
d_call: TRBD2
v_call: TRBV7-8
j_call: TRBJ2-5
cdr3_aa: CASSPPAGGRETQYF
cdr3_nt: TGTGCCAGCAGCCCCCCGGCGGGGGGCAGAGAGACCCAGTACTTC

clone_size: NA
d_call: TRBD1
v_call: TRBV5-1
j_call: TRBJ1-1
cdr3_aa: CASSLLGQGNTEAFF
cdr3_nt: TGCGCCAGCAGCTTGCTGGGACAGGGGAACACTGAAGCTTTCTTT

clone_size: NA
d_call: NA
v_call: TRBV4-3
j_call: TRBJ2-7
cdr3_aa: CASSQELGTSYEQYF
cdr3_nt: TGCGCCAGCAGCCAAGAATTGGGGACCTCCTACGAGCAGTACTTC

clone_size: NA
d_call: TRBD1
v_call: TRBV7-2
j_call: TRBJ2-7
cdr3_aa: CASSLDRGFYEQYF
cdr3_nt: TGTGCCAGCAGCTTAGACAGGGGATTCTACGAGCAGTACTTC

clone_size: NA
d_call: NA
v_call: TRBV19
j_call: TRBJ2-5
cdr3_aa: CASRASEYQETQYF
cdr3_nt: TGTGCCAGTCGGGCGTCGGAGTACCAAGAGACCCAGTACTTC

clone_size: medium-sized
d_call: NA
v_call: TRBV6-5
j_call: TRBJ2-3
cdr3_aa: CASRRGGPTDTQYF
cdr3_nt: TGTGCCAGCAGAAGAGGCGGGCCCACAGATACGCAGTATTTT

clone_size: NA
d_call: NA
v_call: TRBV2
j_call: TRBJ2-7
cdr3_aa: CARGRESYEQYF
cdr3_nt: TGTGCCAGGGGCAGGGAGAGCTACGAGCAGTACTTC

clone_size: few
d_call: TRBD1
v_call: TRBV11-3
j_call: TRBJ2-2
cdr3_aa: CASSKRDRVAGELFF
cdr3_nt: TGTGCCAGCAGCAAGCGGGACAGGGTGGCCGGGGAGCTGTTTTTT

clone_size: NA
d_call: NA
v_call: TRBV12-2
j_call: TRBJ2-1
cdr3_aa: CASRLANGEQFF
cdr3_nt: TGTGCAAGTCGCTTAGCCAACGGTGAGCAGTTCTTC

clone_size: once
d_call: NA
v_call: TRBV15
j_call: TRBJ1-1
cdr3_aa: CATSRDVGSGAFF
cdr3_nt: TGTGCCACCAGCAGAGATGTCGGCAGCGGAGCTTTCTTT

clone_size: NA
d_call: NA
v_call: TRBV6-4
j_call: TRBJ2-5
cdr3_aa: CASSSYAKTQYF
cdr3_nt: TGTGCCAGCAGTTCCTACGCCAAGACCCAGTACTTC

clone_size: NA
d_call: TRBD1
v_call: TRBV11-3
j_call: TRBJ1-1
cdr3_aa: CASSSGTEEAFF
cdr3_nt: TGTGCCAGCAGCTCCGGGACAGAAGAAGCTTTCTTT

clone_size: NA
d_call: NA
v_call: TRBV5-4
j_call: TRBJ2-1
cdr3_aa: CASSLVGGLGEQFF
cdr3_nt: TGTGCCAGCAGCTTGGTCGGAGGGCTGGGTGAGCAGTTCTTC

clone_size: NA
d_call: NA
v_call: TRBV27
j_call: TRBJ2-7
cdr3_aa: CASSFVDSYEQYF
cdr3_nt: TGTGCCAGCAGTTTTGTGGACTCCTACGAGCAGTACTTC

clone_size: NA
d_call: NA
v_call: TRBV2
j_call: TRBJ2-3
cdr3_aa: CASSEAGVDTQYF
cdr3_nt: TGTGCCAGCAGTGAAGCAGGGGTAGATACGCAGTATTTT

clone_size: NA
d_call: NA
v_call: TRBV7-2
j_call: TRBJ1-6
cdr3_aa: CASTKPSAYNSPLHF
cdr3_nt: TGTGCCAGCACCAAACCCAGTGCCTATAATTCACCCCTCCACTTT

clone_size: NA
d_call: NA
v_call: TRBV2
j_call: TRBJ2-5
cdr3_aa: CASSLEDTNQETQYF
cdr3_nt: TGTGCCAGCAGCCTCGAAGACACCAACCAAGAGACCCAGTACTTC

clone_size: NA
d_call: NA
v_call: TRBV10-3
j_call: TRBJ1-2
cdr3_aa: CAIRTEANYGYTF
cdr3_nt: TGTGCCATTAGGACGGAAGCTAACTATGGCTACACCTTC

clone_size: medium-sized
d_call: NA
v_call: TRBV2
j_call: TRBJ1-5
cdr3_aa: CASSEYEDQPQHF
cdr3_nt: TGTGCCAGCAGTGAGTATGAGGATCAGCCCCAGCATTTT

clone_size: few
d_call: TRBD1
v_call: TRBV10-2
j_call: TRBJ2-1
cdr3_aa: CASTTTLTGEEWGEQFF
cdr3_nt: TGCGCCAGTACAACAACCTTGACAGGGGAGGAGTGGGGTGAGCAGTTCTTC

clone_size: NA
d_call: TRBD2
v_call: TRBV11-2
j_call: TRBJ2-3
cdr3_aa: CASRDLAGAADTQYF
cdr3_nt: TGTGCCAGCAGGGATCTAGCGGGAGCGGCAGATACGCAGTATTTT

clone_size: medium-sized
d_call: NA
v_call: TRBV4-1
j_call: TRBJ1-6
cdr3_aa: CASSQDQWFRGSYNSPLHF
cdr3_nt: TGCGCCAGCAGCCAAGATCAGTGGTTTCGGGGATCCTATAATTCACCCCTCCACTTT

clone_size: few
d_call: TRBD1
v_call: TRBV10-3
j_call: TRBJ2-7
cdr3_aa: CAITARTGGYEQYF
cdr3_nt: TGTGCCATCACGGCGCGGACAGGGGGGTACGAGCAGTACTTC

clone_size: NA
d_call: NA
v_call: TRBV25-1
j_call: TRBJ2-3
cdr3_aa: CASSDQKRGAGDTQYF
cdr3_nt: TGTGCCAGCAGTGACCAAAAACGGGGGGCCGGTGATACGCAGTATTTT

clone_size: NA
d_call: TRBD2
v_call: TRBV7-2
j_call: TRBJ2-5
cdr3_aa: CASSLVSGGASETQYF
cdr3_nt: TGTGCCAGCAGCTTAGTAAGCGGGGGGGCCTCAGAGACCCAGTACTTC

clone_size: NA
d_call: NA
v_call: TRBV29-1
j_call: TRBJ2-1
cdr3_aa: CSVENASPGVNEQFF
cdr3_nt: TGCAGCGTTGAAAACGCCTCCCCAGGGGTCAATGAGCAGTTCTTC

clone_size: large
d_call: NA
v_call: TRBV6-5
j_call: TRBJ2-2
cdr3_aa: CASSPNPYSTGELFF
cdr3_nt: TGTGCCAGCAGCCCCAACCCGTATTCAACCGGGGAGCTGTTTTTT

clone_size: NA
d_call: TRBD2
v_call: TRBV28
j_call: TRBJ2-7
cdr3_aa: CASSLWDVRTSGSYEQYF
cdr3_nt: TGTGCCAGCAGTTTATGGGACGTGAGGACTAGCGGGAGCTACGAGCAGTACTTC